This T cell receptor (beta chain) was recovered during a study of blood T cell repertoires in COVID-19. About the study: The analysed material was cDNA or gDNA that came from T cells, B-cell-depleted T cells, or PBMCs.

Authors' analysis steps: Amplification from reference gene primers served as the basis for estimated nucleated cell counts. Assay: immunoSEQ multiplex PCR; the TCRdb copy retains only in-frame clones and omits some. D and trimming were read from the DNA, whereas the V and J calls and clone size are those reported in that table. The data contain hundreds of thousands of clones, 70% to 90% of them singletons. Germline V gene lookup returns CDR1 SGHRS and CDR2 YFSETQ. The CDR3 loop spans 16 amino acids. V shed 6 bases, J shed 0 bases, and the junction held 5 bases outside the gene matches. Seattle's enrolled individuals joined amid active infection and were then monitored longitudinally.

The chain uses TRBV5-1 and TRBJ1-6; 8 positions agree with TRBD1. The receptor was derived from a woman aged 55-70 years with COVID-19, enrolled during active disease. Sequenced material: peripheral blood. CDR3 coding DNA: TGCGCCAGCAAGGGACAGGAGGGCTCCTATAATTCACCCCTCCACTTT. Amino acid sequence: CASKGQEGSYNSPLHF. The whole variable domain, filled in from reference TRBV5-1 and TRBJ1-6, reads KAGVTQTPRYLIKTRGQQVTLSCSPISGHRSVSWYQQTPGQGLQFLFEYFSETQRNKGNFPGRFSGRQFSNSRSEMNVSTLELGDSALYLCASKGQEGSYNSPLHFGNGTRLTVT.